This T cell receptor beta chain comes out of a study of blood T cells in healthy people across ages. The second PCR ran roughly 6 to 11 cycles with a sample-barcoded 5' primer and J-beta primers. From the 5' RACE reads, TCRdb called clonotypes with MiXCR, one entry per CDR3 protein. The table shows more than 1.4 million distinct CDR3 sequences, with about 43% occurring only once. This clonotype was detected only once. V lost 5 bases and J 1 base, leaving 14 bases between the germline ends. In germline, CDR1 is MNHEY, CDR2 SVGAGI. This CDR3 is 15 amino acids long. The sequence derives from a woman aged 18 to 35 in good health. The sequencing input was blood. This rearrangement joins TRBV6-5 to TRBJ1-1; TRBD1 might be the D (5 bases). The CDR3 DNA reads as TGTGCCAGCAGTACGCCGGGACCTTCGAACACTGAAGCTTTCTTT. Protein: CASSTPGPSNTEAFF.